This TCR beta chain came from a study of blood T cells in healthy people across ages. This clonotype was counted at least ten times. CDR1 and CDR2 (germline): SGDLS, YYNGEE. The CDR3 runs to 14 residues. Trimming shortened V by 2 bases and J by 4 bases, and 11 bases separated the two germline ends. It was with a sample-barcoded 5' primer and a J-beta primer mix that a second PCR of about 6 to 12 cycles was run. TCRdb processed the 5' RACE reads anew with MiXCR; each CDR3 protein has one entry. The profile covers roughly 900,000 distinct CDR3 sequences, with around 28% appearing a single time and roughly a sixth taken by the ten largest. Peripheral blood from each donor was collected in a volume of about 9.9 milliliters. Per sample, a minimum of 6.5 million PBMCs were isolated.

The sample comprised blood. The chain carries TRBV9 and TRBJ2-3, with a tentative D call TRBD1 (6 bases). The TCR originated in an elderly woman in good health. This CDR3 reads CASSVWGPPDTQYF. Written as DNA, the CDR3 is TGTGCCAGCAGCGTGTGGGGGCCACCAGATACGCAGTATTTT.